The source of this T cell receptor beta chain is a study of blood T cell repertoires in COVID-19. In the study overall: The cDNA or gDNA used as material had been derived from T cells, B-cell-depleted T cells, or PBMCs.

The authors' processing: The assay estimated nucleated cells by amplifying reference gene primers. Method: immunoSEQ multiplex PCR; TCRdb's copy keeps in-frame clones and lacks some. The DNA gave D and trimming, while V, J and clone size come from that table. The sample has approximately 300,000 clones, roughly 86% seen once. Germline loops: CDR1 MNHEY, CDR2 SVGAGI. This CDR3 comprises 14 residues. V was pared by 6 bases and J by 7 bases, with 13 bases between. In assigning cohorts, the study relied on participant-reported clinical history. Recovered participants had two consecutive negative NP/OP PCR tests, healthcare professional clearance, or symptom resolution.

The rearrangement uses TRBV6-5 and TRBJ1-6; D not certain. The material sequenced was PBMCs or T cells enriched from blood (not recorded which). The sequence was collected from a woman aged 18-29 years who had recovered from COVID-19. CDR3 nucleotide sequence: TGTGCCAGCAGATTCGATTGGCAGAATTCACCCCTCCACTTT. Its translation is CASRFDWQNSPLHF.